This entry is about one T cell receptor (beta chain). The data belong to a study of technical replicates of blood from a handful of donors. Germline assignment: CDR1 SGHAT and CDR2 FQNNGV. Trimming left V 6 bases short and J 9 bases short, with 12 bases between. The CDR3 has 12 residues. Some clones are missing from TCRdb's copy, which holds only in-frame ones; the method was immunoSEQ multiplex PCR. The sample lists about 78,000 clones, 85% to 95% occurring once. This sequence originates from a human donor in good health. Material: T cells isolated from PBMCs. This rearrangement joins TRBV11-2 to TRBJ1-3, with D hard to call. This CDR3 is CASSPLRSTIYF. The DNA of the CDR3 is TGTGCCAGCAGTCCCCTTAGGAGCACCATATATTTT.